This T cell receptor beta chain was identified during a study of CD8 T cells in Susac syndrome. CDR3 length: 13 residues. From germline, CDR1 is SQVTM and CDR2 ANQGSEA. Trimming took off 7 bases at V and 4 bases at J, with 17 bases between the two ends. RNA amounts of roughly 0.45 to 1 ug underwent reverse transcription with random hexamers. TCRdb recomputed calls from the immunoSEQ multiplex PCR reads with MiXCR, one row per CDR3 protein. This sample has roughly 150,000 distinct CDR3 sequences; 95% occur once, and the top ten carry over 0.12%. Sequencing was carried out using CD8+ T cells from PBMCs. This chain joins TRBV29-1 and TRBJ2-7; D is possibly TRBD2 (6 bases). The origin of this receptor is a human donor with multiple sclerosis. The CDR3 protein is CSAAGLSQYEQYF. Here the CDR3 DNA reads TGCAGCGCCGCGGGACTTTCCCAATACGAGCAGTACTTC.